The TCR beta chain described here comes from a study of blood T cell repertoires in COVID-19. In the source study's methods: From reference gene primer amplification, estimates of nucleated cell counts were derived. Generated by immunoSEQ multiplex PCR, the TCRdb table keeps only in-frame clones and is missing some. The V and J calls and clone size come from that table; D and trimming were worked out from the DNA. This table holds approximately 270,000 clones, roughly 91% found once. This CDR3 is 16 amino acids long. The ends lost 6 bases at V and 4 bases at J; junction bases unmatched: 8. CDR1 and CDR2 from the germline V gene are MDHEN and SYDVKM.

The receptor was isolated from a woman aged 60-75 years who had recovered from COVID-19. V and J are TRBV28 and TRBJ1-3, with 11 bases aligning to TRBD1. Source material: PBMCs or T cells enriched from blood (not recorded which). CDR3 sequence: CASRGTGGMDGNTIYF. The CDR3 coding sequence is TGTGCCAGCAGGGGGACAGGGGGTATGGACGGAAACACCATATATTTT.